These 18 T cell receptor beta chains were sequenced from one sample in a study of blood T cell repertoires in COVID-19. Some clones are missing from TCRdb's copy, which holds only in-frame ones; the method was immunoSEQ multiplex PCR. The profile covers 210,000 or so clones, with 75% to 90% appearing a single time and roughly 5% taken by the ten largest. The sequenced sample consisted of peripheral blood. The receptors come from a human donor in a cohort sampled during active COVID-19.

This clone was seen only a few times. The chain links TRBV28 to TRBJ1-1, with a possible D match to TRBD1 (5 bases). Germline lookup yields CDR1 MDHEN and CDR2 SYDVKM. The germline V and J ends were trimmed by 10 bases and 4 bases, with 13 bases remaining between them. The CDR3 is 12 amino acids. CDR3: CATGGLGTEAFF. CDR3 coding DNA: TGTGCCACCGGGGGTTTGGGCACTGAAGCTTTCTTT. Based on the CDR3 plus reference TRBV28 and TRBJ1-1, the full variable domain is DVKVTQSSRYLVKRTGEKVFLECVQDMDHENMFWYRQDPGLGLRLIYFSYDVKMKEKGDIPEGYSVSREKKERFSLILESASTNQTSMYLCATGGLGTEAFFGQGTRLTVV.

V gene TRBV6-5 combines with J gene TRBJ1-5; TRBD1 might be the D (6 bases). Trimming cost V 7 bases and J 5 bases, with 12 bases left between them. This CDR3 has 13 amino acids. CDR1 and CDR2 (germline): MNHEY, SVGAGI. CDR3 DNA sequence: TGTGCCAGCACCCCACAGGGATATCAGCCCCAGCATTTT. Translating gives CASTPQGYQPQHF.

The gene calls are TRBV28 and TRBJ1-2; 8 bases agree with TRBD1. The CDR3 is 17 residues long. The V gene's germline CDR1 is MDHEN and CDR2 SYDVKM. V dropped 4 bases and J dropped 6; count of bases not matched to a gene: 16. The CDR3 protein is CASSSTGGQGIKDGYTF. Here the CDR3 DNA reads TGTGCCAGCAGTTCCACCGGTGGACAGGGAATTAAGGATGGCTACACCTTC.

V gene TRBV27 combines with J gene TRBJ1-1, with 9 bases matching TRBD1. Germline V gene lookup returns CDR1 MNHEY and CDR2 SMNVEV (reference sequence). V trimming: 5 bases; J trimming: 4 bases; junction bases outside the gene matches: 5. There are 14 residues in the CDR3. Written as DNA, the CDR3 is TGTGCCAGCAGTATCCGACAGGGGGGCACTGAAGCTTTCTTT. It yields the protein CASSIRQGGTEAFF.

This chain uses TRBV6-2 or TRBV6-3 with TRBJ2-2; 14 nucleotides match TRBD2. From germline, CDR1 is MNHEY and CDR2 SVGEGT. Unmatched junction bases numbered 8, after V lost 3 bases and J lost 8 bases. The CDR3 length is 17 residues. The CDR3 reads CASSYPGLAGGQGELFF. CDR3 bases: TGTGCCAGCAGTTATCCCGGACTAGCGGGAGGACAAGGGGAGCTGTTTTTT.

This chain uses TRBV5-1 with TRBJ2-3, with D tentatively TRBD1 (6 bases). The CDR3 is 16 amino acids. The V gene lost 4 bases and the J gene lost 0 bases, with 15 bases spanning the gap. CDR1 and CDR2 (germline): SGHRS, YFSETQ. The CDR3 nucleotides are TGCGCCAGCAGCGACCACCCGGACAGAAGCACAGATACGCAGTATTTT. Residues: CASSDHPDRSTDTQYF. The full variable domain, its missing parts supplied by reference TRBV5-1 and TRBJ2-3, is KAGVTQTPRYLIKTRGQQVTLSCSPISGHRSVSWYQQTPGQGLQFLFEYFSETQRNKGNFPGRFSGRQFSNSRSEMNVSTLELGDSALYLCASSDHPDRSTDTQYFGPGTRLTVL.

CDR3 sequence: CASSLLASREAQYF. CDR3 coding DNA: TGTGCCAGCAGCTTACTCGCTAGCCGCGAGGCCCAGTACTTC. The chain links TRBV7-8 to TRBJ2-5; a weak D match, TRBD2 (5 bases). Trimming stripped 2 bases from V and 9 bases from J, with 16 bases between. CDR3 length: 14 amino acids. The germline V gene encodes CDR1 SGHVS and CDR2 FQNEAQ.

The gene calls are TRBV6-2 or TRBV6-3 and TRBJ1-1; possibly TRBD1 for D (5 bases). Germline V gives CDR1 MNHEY, CDR2 SVGEGT. The CDR3 is made up of 17 amino acids. Trimming left V 6 bases short and J 2 bases short, with 22 bases between. DNA of the CDR3: TGTGCCAGCAGCGCTAGACCCCCGGACACAACTAACACTGAAGCTTTCTTT. Its protein is CASSARPPDTTNTEAFF.

Concerning this clone itself: At one end, the junction sequence differs from germline, possibly due to a read error. J is TRBJ2-7 and V is TRBV20-1; 12 bases match TRBD2. This CDR3 has 11 residues. The germline gives CDR1 DFQATT, CDR2 SNEGSKA (reference sequence). The CDR3 DNA reads as TGCAGTGAGACTAGCGGGAGTGTCATCCACTTC. The encoded protein is CSETSGSVIHF.

The chain uses TRBV6-4 and TRBJ2-1, with no clear D. Per the germline V gene, CDR1 is MRHNA and CDR2 is SNTAGT. V lost 4 bases, J lost 3 bases, and 10 bases lay in between. The CDR3 sequence is 14 residues long. CDR3 DNA: TGTGCCAGCAGTGTGTCTAGTCTCTACAATGAGCAGTTCTTC. Translating gives CASSVSSLYNEQFF.

This rearrangement joins TRBV19 to TRBJ1-1; tentatively, D is TRBD1 (5 bases). The CDR3 is made up of 13 amino acids. The germline V gene has CDR1 LNHDA and CDR2 SQIVND (reference sequence). With 6 bases removed from V and 7 bases from J, the gap between germline ends came to 15 bases. The CDR3 loop reads CASSLRRGVEAFF. The DNA of the CDR3 is TGTGCCAGTAGCCTCAGGAGGGGTGTTGAAGCTTTCTTT.

This clone has only a few counts. The chain combines TRBV6-5 with TRBJ2-5, with 8 bases aligning to TRBD2. The CDR3 has 15 residues. J lost 4 bases, V lost 5 bases, and 9 bases had no gene match. Germline V gene data show CDR1 as MNHEY and CDR2 as SVGAGI. As DNA, the CDR3 is TGTGCCAGCAGTATCGGGAGGGCGTTGCTAGAGACCCAGTACTTC. Its protein product is CASSIGRALLETQYF.

As to this clone: The same CDR3 also results from other DNA sequences found in this sample. The chain is built from TRBV5-1 and TRBJ2-7; 8 nucleotides align to TRBD1. This CDR3 comprises 14 residues. The V segment lost 5 bases and the J segment 3 bases; nucleotides outside the gene matches: 7. The germline gives CDR1 SGHRS, CDR2 YFSETQ. CDR3 sequence: CASSPGTGDYEQYF. The CDR3 DNA reads TGCGCCAGCAGTCCCGGGACAGGTGACTACGAGCAGTACTTC.

The chain has TRBV4-3 and TRBJ1-1; D remains unclear. CDR3 size: 15 residues. Germline V CDR1 and CDR2: LGHNA, YSLEER. V was trimmed by 4 bases and J by 5 bases, leaving 17 bases between them. The CDR3 DNA follows: TGCGCCAGCAGCCTTGGGCGTACCCCGACGACTGAAGCTTTCTTT. Amino acid sequence: CASSLGRTPTTEAFF.

The count of this clone is one. Different DNA sequences within this sample yield the same CDR3. The chain is built from TRBV28 and TRBJ1-3; D is uncertain. V was shortened by 4 bases and J by 0 bases, with 7 bases between the two germline ends. The length of the CDR3 is 14 residues. Germline V gene sequence: CDR1 MDHEN, CDR2 SYDVKM. In DNA, the CDR3 is TGTGCCAGCAGTTCGGAGGGCTCTGGAAACACCATATATTTT. It codes for CASSSEGSGNTIYF.

This chain's CDR3 is CASSPDRAYGYTF. CDR3 DNA sequence: TGTGCCAGCTCACCGGACAGGGCCTATGGCTACACCTTC. J is TRBJ1-2 and V is TRBV18, with TRBD1 matching 8 bases. The germline V gene encodes CDR1 KGHSH and CDR2 LQKENI. V was pared by 3 bases and J by 4 bases, with 1 base of the junction left unmatched. The CDR3 is 13 residues long.

The chain carries TRBV19 and TRBJ2-7; D is perhaps TRBD2 (6 bases). Germline-derived CDR1 and CDR2 are LNHDA and SQIVND (reference sequence). V lost 1 base to trimming and J lost 2 bases, with 9 bases between them. The CDR3 length is 14 residues. Here the CDR3 DNA reads TGTGCCAGTAGTATAGGGACTATCACCTACGAGCAGTACTTC. It encodes CASSIGTITYEQYF.

On this clone: The same CDR3 can be traced to other DNA sequences in this sample. The CDR3 loop reads CASSSGQGNQPQHF. Here the CDR3 DNA reads TGTGCCAGCAGCTCAGGACAGGGGAATCAGCCCCAGCATTTT. The V gene is TRBV7-9, the J gene TRBJ1-5; 9 positions match TRBD1. This CDR3 region has 14 residues. The J segment lost 4 bases and the V segment lost 4 bases, leaving 2 bases of the junction unmatched. Germline V gene sequence: CDR1 SEHNR, CDR2 FQNEAQ (reference sequence). The full variable domain, with the rest looked up from reference TRBV7-9 and TRBJ1-5, is DTGVSQNPRHKITKRGQNVTFRCDPISEHNRLYWYRQTLGQGPEFLTYFQNEAQLEKSRLLSDRFSAERPKGSFSTLEIQRTEQGDSAMYLCASSSGQGNQPQHFGDGTRLSIL.